These 20 T cell receptor beta chains share one sample of origin, sequenced in a study of blood T cell repertoires in COVID-19. Clones were read by immunoSEQ multiplex PCR, and TCRdb kept only the in-frame ones, dropping some. The sample lists around 310,000 clones, roughly 89% occurring once. The material sequenced was PBMCs or T cells enriched from blood (not recorded which). The source of these receptors is a woman in her twenties or thirties who had recovered from COVID-19.

The genes are TRBV3-1 (or the pseudogene TRBV3-2) and TRBJ2-1; no clear D gene. CDR3 size: 14 residues. V shed 3 bases and J shed 8 bases, with 14 bases lying between them. Germline loops: CDR1 LGHDT, CDR2 YNNKEL (reference sequence). CDR3 in DNA: TGTGCCAGCAGCCATTTGGGCCCCTCTTATGAGCAGTTCTTC. Amino acids: CASSHLGPSYEQFF.

This clone was found once. This rearrangement joins TRBV6-5 to TRBJ1-2, with a tentative D call TRBD1 (5 bases). Germline-derived CDR1 and CDR2 are MNHEY and SVGAGI. The V end lost 2 bases, the J end lost 2 bases, and 6 bases lay between the germline ends. This CDR3 spans 13 amino acids. The CDR3 nucleotides read TGTGCCAGCAGTTACGACAGCAACTATGGCTACACCTTC. Translation gives CASSYDSNYGYTF.

The chain carries TRBV10-3 and TRBJ1-3, with a weak D call TRBD1 (5 bases). CDR3 length: 13 residues. Trimming removed 10 bases from V and 4 bases from J, with 14 bases in between. CDR1 ENHRY and CDR2 SYGVKD come from the germline V gene. The CDR3, as DNA: TGTGCCACGGCTAAAGGGGAAGGAAACACCATATATTTT. As protein: CATAKGEGNTIYF.

The chain links TRBV3-1 (or the pseudogene TRBV3-2) to TRBJ1-1, with D hard to call. V lost 1 base, J lost 5 bases, and 14 bases lay in between. Germline values: CDR1 LGHDT, CDR2 YNNKEL (reference sequence). CDR3 length equals 15 residues. The CDR3 loop is CASSQGWRDWTEAFF. CDR3 in DNA: TGTGCCAGCAGCCAAGGGTGGCGGGATTGGACTGAAGCTTTCTTT.

V and J are TRBV3-1 (or the pseudogene TRBV3-2) and TRBJ2-7; 8 bases fit TRBD2. J was trimmed by 2 bases and V by 3 bases; bases with no gene match: 6. The CDR3 loop spans 15 amino acids. From germline, CDR1 is LGHDT and CDR2 YNNKEL (reference sequence). The CDR3 loop reads CASSHAGGPPYEQYF. The DNA for the CDR3 is TGTGCCAGCAGCCATGCGGGAGGCCCCCCCTACGAGCAGTACTTC.

This chain's CDR3 is CASSLQRGRGTEAFF. DNA of the CDR3: TGCGCCAGCAGCTTGCAAAGGGGAAGAGGCACTGAAGCTTTCTTT. The chain couples TRBV5-1 to TRBJ1-1, with D possibly being TRBD1 (5 bases). CDR1 is SGHRS, CDR2 YFSETQ, per germline. Trimming took 1 base from V and 4 from J, leaving 14 bases between them. There are 15 residues in the CDR3. The entire variable domain, with the rest obtained from reference TRBV5-1 and TRBJ1-1, is as follows: KAGVTQTPRYLIKTRGQQVTLSCSPISGHRSVSWYQQTPGQGLQFLFEYFSETQRNKGNFPGRFSGRQFSNSRSEMNVSTLELGDSALYLCASSLQRGRGTEAFFGQGTRLTVV.

The rearrangement links TRBV4-3 to TRBJ2-1; 13 bases match TRBD2. Per germline, CDR1 LGHNA and CDR2 YSLEER. V lost 0 bases, J lost 2 bases, and 1 base stayed unmatched. The CDR3 runs to 17 residues. The CDR3 DNA reads as TGCGCCAGCAGCCAAGAGGGGACTAGCGGGACCTACAATGAGCAGTTCTTC. It yields the protein CASSQEGTSGTYNEQFF.

The V call is TRBV11-3, the J call TRBJ2-1; TRBD2 aligns across 7 bases. Losses at the gene ends were 5 bases for V and 4 bases for J; bases not matched to a gene: 5. The CDR3 extends over 14 amino acids. Germline lookup yields CDR1 SGHNT and CDR2 YENEEA. The CDR3 is CASSKREPYNEQFF. The CDR3 nucleotides read TGTGCCAGCAGCAAGCGGGAACCATACAATGAGCAGTTCTTC.

This chain links TRBV9 with TRBJ2-7; the match to TRBD2 covers 9 bases. V lost 3 bases and J lost 2; bases outside the gene matches: 9. This CDR3 has 16 amino acids. CDR1 is SGDLS, CDR2 YYNGEE, per germline. The CDR3: CASSAWGLASPYEQYF. The CDR3, as DNA: TGTGCCAGCAGCGCATGGGGACTAGCTAGCCCCTACGAGCAGTACTTC. The entire variable domain, with the rest obtained from reference TRBV9 and TRBJ2-7, is as follows: DSGVTQTPKHLITATGQRVTLRCSPRSGDLSVYWYQQSLDQGLQFLIQYYNGEERAKGNILERFSAQQFPDLHSELNLSSLELGDSALYFCASSAWGLASPYEQYFGPGTRLTVT.

This clone is a singleton in its sample. The V and J genes are TRBV14 and TRBJ2-1; D is unclear. This CDR3 has 17 residues. The ends were cut back, 4 bases at V and 7 bases at J, with 23 bases in the middle. CDR1 SGHDN and CDR2 FVKESK come from the germline V gene. In DNA form, the CDR3 reads TGTGCCAGCAGCCCTCTTGCGGTCTACTCAAGAGGTAATGAGCAGTTCTTC. This codes for CASSPLAVYSRGNEQFF.

The J gene is TRBJ1-2, the V gene TRBV6-1, with D maybe TRBD1 (6 bases). V lost 3 bases and J lost 8, with 19 bases in between. The CDR3 has 15 residues. Germline V gene lookup returns CDR1 MNHNS and CDR2 SASEGT. The CDR3 region is CASSEYPEGGGGYTF. The CDR3 DNA is TGTGCCAGCAGTGAGTATCCAGAAGGGGGTGGCGGCTACACCTTC.

The rearrangement uses TRBV4-3 and TRBJ2-1; 7 bases match TRBD2. J gave up 0 bases and V 0 bases, and 2 bases lay outside the gene matches. CDR1 is LGHNA and CDR2 is YSLEER in the germline V gene. This CDR3 contains 16 residues. CDR3 in amino acids: CASSQDGTTSYNEQFF. DNA of the CDR3: TGCGCCAGCAGCCAAGATGGGACTACCTCCTACAATGAGCAGTTCTTC.

The CDR3 DNA follows: TGTGCCAGCAGCGAGGGACAGGCCTCAGGGTACGAGCAGTACTTC. Its protein product is CASSEGQASGYEQYF. The chain couples TRBV9 to TRBJ2-7, with TRBD1 matching over 8 bases. Germline assignment: CDR1 SGDLS and CDR2 YYNGEE. V was clipped by 3 bases and J by 4 bases; unmatched bases: 9. The CDR3 spans 15 residues. Looking up the rest from reference TRBV9 and TRBJ2-7 gives the full variable domain: DSGVTQTPKHLITATGQRVTLRCSPRSGDLSVYWYQQSLDQGLQFLIQYYNGEERAKGNILERFSAQQFPDLHSELNLSSLELGDSALYFCASSEGQASGYEQYFGPGTRLTVT.

The V gene is TRBV2, the J gene TRBJ1-5; D remains unclear. The CDR3 has 14 amino acids. The V gene's germline CDR1 is SNHLY and CDR2 FYNNEI. V lost 8 bases, J lost 0 bases, and 11 bases lay in between. DNA for the CDR3: TGTGCCAGCTCCGGAGTTGATAGCAATCAGCCCCAGCATTTT. Its protein product is CASSGVDSNQPQHF.

This chain connects TRBV4-1 to TRBJ1-2; TRBD1 matches at 7 bases. With 4 bases clipped from V and 4 bases from J, the junction kept 9 bases outside the gene matches. This CDR3 contains 15 residues. CDR1 MGHRA and CDR2 YSYEKL come from the germline V gene. The CDR3, as DNA: TGCGCCAGCAGCCGAACACAGGGGTATATCTATGGCTACACCTTC. Protein product: CASSRTQGYIYGYTF.

J is TRBJ1-2 and V is TRBV5-1; D not resolved. This CDR3 comprises 15 residues. Germline loops: CDR1 SGHRS, CDR2 YFSETQ. Between the trimmed V and J ends, which lost 4 bases and 2 bases, there was a span of 15 bases. The CDR3, as DNA: TGCGCCAGCAGCACTACCGGGGTCCCAAACTATGGCTACACCTTC. It encodes CASSTTGVPNYGYTF.

A single count supports this clone. This rearrangement joins TRBV28 to TRBJ2-3; 10 bases map to TRBD2. J gave up 0 bases and V 5 bases, and 2 bases lay outside the gene matches. The germline CDR1 and CDR2 sequences are MDHEN and SYDVKM. The CDR3 runs to 15 residues. The CDR3 sequence is CASSRTSGSTDTQYF. The CDR3 DNA reads TGTGCCAGCAGTAGGACTAGCGGAAGCACAGATACGCAGTATTTT.

The V and J genes are TRBV14 and TRBJ2-7; 8 bases are a match to TRBD2. This CDR3 contains 16 residues. Unmatched junction bases numbered 5, after V lost 1 base and J lost 0 bases. Germline assignment: CDR1 SGHDN and CDR2 FVKESK. The CDR3 sequence: CASSQGPSGFSYEQYF. CDR3 bases: TGTGCCAGCAGCCAAGGGCCTAGCGGGTTCTCCTACGAGCAGTACTTC.

This chain uses TRBV19 with TRBJ2-2; D is perhaps TRBD2 (7 bases). V was shortened by 5 bases and J by 0 bases, with 10 bases between the two germline ends. The CDR3 is 15 amino acids. Germline CDR1 reads LNHDA; CDR2 reads SQIVND (reference sequence). The CDR3 region is CASSGGAANTGELFF. The DNA of the CDR3 is TGTGCCAGTAGTGGGGGGGCAGCGAACACCGGGGAGCTGTTTTTT.

The chain couples TRBV4-2 to TRBJ2-6, with D possibly being TRBD1 (5 bases). This CDR3 spans 19 amino acids. Looked up from germline, CDR1 is LGHNA and CDR2 is YNFKEQ. Trimming removed 4 bases at V and 0 bases at J, with 19 bases between. The CDR3 protein is CASSPRQQQASSGANVLTF. DNA of the CDR3: TGTGCCAGCAGCCCCCGACAGCAGCAAGCTTCCTCTGGGGCCAACGTCCTGACTTTC.